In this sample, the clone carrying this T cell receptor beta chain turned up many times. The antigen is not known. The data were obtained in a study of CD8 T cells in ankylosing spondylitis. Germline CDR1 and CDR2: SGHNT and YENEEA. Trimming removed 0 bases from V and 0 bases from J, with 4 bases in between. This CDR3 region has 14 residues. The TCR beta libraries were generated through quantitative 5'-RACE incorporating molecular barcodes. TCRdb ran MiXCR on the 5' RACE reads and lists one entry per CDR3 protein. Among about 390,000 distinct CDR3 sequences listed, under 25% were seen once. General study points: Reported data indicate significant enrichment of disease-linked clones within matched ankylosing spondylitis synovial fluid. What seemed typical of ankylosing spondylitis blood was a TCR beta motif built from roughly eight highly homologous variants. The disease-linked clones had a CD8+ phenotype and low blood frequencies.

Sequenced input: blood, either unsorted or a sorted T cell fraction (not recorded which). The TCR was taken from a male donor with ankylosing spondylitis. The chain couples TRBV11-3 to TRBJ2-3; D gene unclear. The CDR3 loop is CASSLDRSTDTQYF. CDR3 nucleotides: TGTGCCAGCAGCTTAGATCGTAGCACAGATACGCAGTATTTT.